The 18 T cell receptor beta chains in this list originate from one sample, sequenced in a study of blood T cell repertoires in COVID-19 (dated by TCRdb to about 2020). To prepare the library, the immunoSEQ multiplex PCR assay was applied. Drawn from immuneACCESS, this table holds only the in-frame rearrangements with V and J called that TCRdb kept. Clones are partly lost; checked studies trace under half to an unresolved V gene and leave the rest unexplained. The sample table holds some 500,000 clones, of which approximately 87% were seen once. The ten largest clonotypes hold approximately 1.8% of the sample. Sequenced input: PBMCs or T cells enriched from blood (not recorded which). The receptors were sampled from a woman in her 40s who had recovered from COVID-19.

The chain employs TRBV3-1 (or the pseudogene TRBV3-2) and TRBJ2-5, with D possibly matching TRBD1 (6 bases). V was shortened by 0 bases and J by 2 bases, with 16 bases between the two germline ends. Germline V gene data show CDR1 as LGHDT and CDR2 as YNNKEL (reference sequence). The CDR3 has 17 amino acids. The CDR3 loop is CASSQEGTWTVQETQYF. As DNA, the CDR3 is TGTGCCAGCAGCCAAGAGGGGACATGGACTGTACAAGAGACCCAGTACTTC.

The V call is TRBV18, the J call TRBJ2-2; weak D call: TRBD2 (5 bases). The CDR3 extends over 19 amino acids. Looked up from germline, CDR1 is KGHSH and CDR2 is LQKENI. With 4 bases removed from V and 4 bases from J, the gap between germline ends came to 25 bases. CDR3 residues: CASSRLAVEDPSSTGELFF. DNA for the CDR3: TGTGCCAGCTCACGCTTGGCAGTGGAGGACCCCTCTAGCACCGGGGAGCTGTTTTTT. The whole variable domain, remainder taken from reference TRBV18 and TRBJ2-2, is NAGVMQNPRHLVRRRGQEARLRCSPMKGHSHVYWYRQLPEEGLKFMVYLQKENIIDESGMPKERFSAEFPKEGPSILRIQQVVRGDSAAYFCASSRLAVEDPSSTGELFFGEGSRLTVL.

The chain has TRBV14 and TRBJ2-2, with TRBD2 identical over 9 bases. CDR3 length: 16 amino acids. The germline gives CDR1 SGHDN, CDR2 FVKESK. Trimming removed 4 bases from V and 4 bases from J; junction bases left unmatched: 7. This CDR3 reads CASSPRGAGGTGELFF. DNA for the CDR3: TGTGCCAGCAGCCCCCGGGGAGCGGGGGGCACCGGGGAGCTGTTTTTT.

V is TRBV12-3 or TRBV12-4 and J is TRBJ1-2; D is perhaps TRBD1 (5 bases). The CDR3 totals 13 residues. V lost 2 bases, J lost 6 bases, and 10 bases lay in between. The CDR3 nucleotides read TGTGCCAGCAGTTTACGGGGGGGTGATGGCTACACCTTC. Translating it yields CASSLRGGDGYTF.

The rearrangement uses TRBV20-1 and TRBJ1-2; TRBD1 aligns across 9 bases. Trimming removed 8 bases from V and 8 bases from J; junction bases left unmatched: 3. This CDR3 is 10 amino acids long. CDR1 and CDR2 (germline): DFQATT, SNEGSKA (reference sequence). The CDR3, as DNA: TGCAGTTGGACAGGGGACGGCTACACCTTC. Protein: CSWTGDGYTF.

The chain has TRBV13 and TRBJ2-1; D may be TRBD2 (5 bases). The V end was cut by 4 bases, the J end by 7 bases, with 20 bases between. This CDR3 contains 16 residues. Per germline, CDR1 PRHDT and CDR2 FYEKMQ (reference sequence). In DNA form, the CDR3 reads TGTGCCAGCAGCTCCTCGGGCAATTCAAGAGGGAATGAGCAGTTCTTC. Amino acid sequence: CASSSSGNSRGNEQFF.

The V call is TRBV27, the J call TRBJ2-7, with 7 bases that match TRBD1. Germline V lookup: CDR1 MNHEY, CDR2 SMNVEV (reference sequence). CDR3 size: 14 residues. The V and J ends lost 5 bases and 3 bases, in that order; junction bases with no gene match: 7. The CDR3 DNA is TGTGCCAGCAGTGCACAGGGGACCGTCTACGAGCAGTACTTC. Translated, it gives CASSAQGTVYEQYF.

The table lists this clone with a count of one. The gene calls are TRBV24-1 and TRBJ1-5, with D possibly TRBD1 on 6 matching bases. The V and J ends lost 3 bases and 5 bases respectively, with 16 bases between them. This CDR3 is built from 16 residues. Germline CDR1 is KGHDR and CDR2 is SFDVKD. The CDR3 sequence: CATSDAAWDTYQPQHF. CDR3 in DNA: TGTGCCACCAGTGATGCCGCGTGGGACACTTATCAGCCCCAGCATTTT.

The chain joins TRBV29-1 to TRBJ1-2; 9 bases match TRBD1. Germline loops: CDR1 SQVTM, CDR2 ANQGSEA. This CDR3 is built from 13 residues. Trimming cost V 7 bases and J 10 bases; bases outside gene matches: 13. The CDR3 nucleotides read TGCAGCGACATAGTCCCGGGACAGGGCCTCTACACCTTC. It encodes CSDIVPGQGLYTF.

The chain links TRBV13 to TRBJ2-5; the D gene is possibly TRBD2 (7 bases). In germline, CDR1 is PRHDT, CDR2 FYEKMQ (reference sequence). Trimming took 5 bases from V and 5 from J, leaving 21 bases between them. The length of the CDR3 is 16 residues. CDR3 amino acids: CASSQRGAGAGETQYF. As DNA, the CDR3 is TGTGCCAGCAGCCAAAGAGGGGCGGGGGCTGGCGAGACCCAGTACTTC.

In this sample, this clone turned up once. The V call is TRBV2, the J call TRBJ2-3, with unresolved D. Germline assignment: CDR1 SNHLY and CDR2 FYNNEI. The CDR3 length is 15 residues. V lost 4 bases and J lost 0, with 11 bases in between. The CDR3 is CASSASLISTDTQYF. The DNA of the CDR3 is TGTGCCAGCAGTGCATCACTAATTAGCACAGATACGCAGTATTTT.

The chain carries TRBV5-5 and TRBJ2-7; 9 bases are shared with TRBD2. Germline V gene lookup returns CDR1 SGHKS and CDR2 YYEKEE (reference sequence). The V segment lost 1 base and the J segment 3 bases; nucleotides outside the gene matches: 5. The CDR3 has 15 residues. CDR3 sequence reads: CASSLLASGIYEQYF. The CDR3, as DNA: TGTGCCAGCAGCTTGCTGGCTAGCGGGATCTACGAGCAGTACTTC.

The chain recombines TRBV10-1 with TRBJ1-1; D might be TRBD1 (5 bases). V lost 3 bases to trimming and J lost 1 base, with 12 bases between them. Germline V gene sequence: CDR1 WNHNN, CDR2 SYGVQD (reference sequence). The CDR3 contains 15 residues. CDR3 residues: CASSDQQVSNTEAFF. The CDR3 coding sequence is TGCGCCAGCAGTGACCAACAGGTTTCGAACACTGAAGCTTTCTTT.

CDR3 bases: TGCGCCAGCAGCTTGGGGACTATGAACGAGCAGTACTTC. Translated: CASSLGTMNEQYF. The V call is TRBV5-1, the J call TRBJ2-7; a possible D gene is TRBD2 (6 bases). Germline V lookup: CDR1 SGHRS, CDR2 YFSETQ. V was trimmed by 0 bases and J by 5 bases, leaving 9 bases between them. CDR3 size: 13 residues.

The chain carries TRBV18 and TRBJ2-2, with 10 bases lining up with TRBD1. The CDR3 has 16 residues. J lost 4 bases, V lost 3 bases, and 5 bases had no gene match. Germline-derived CDR1 and CDR2 are KGHSH and LQKENI. The DNA of the CDR3 is TGTGCCAGCTCACCCCTAAGGGACAGGGGCACCGGGGAGCTGTTTTTT. Amino acid sequence: CASSPLRDRGTGELFF.

V gene TRBV27 combines with J gene TRBJ2-7; 10 bases agree with TRBD1. The CDR3 covers 14 residues. J was trimmed by 3 bases and V by 6 bases; bases with no gene match: 5. Germline V gene sequence: CDR1 MNHEY, CDR2 SMNVEV (reference sequence). The CDR3 spells CASRRGDRGYEQYF. CDR3 DNA sequence: TGTGCCAGCAGGAGGGGGGACAGGGGCTACGAGCAGTACTTC.

The chain recombines TRBV19 with TRBJ2-5; 9 nucleotides line up with TRBD1. Germline loops: CDR1 LNHDA, CDR2 SQIVND (reference sequence). CDR3 size: 19 residues. With V trimmed by 1 base and J by 2 bases, 14 bases remained unmatched. CDR3 coding DNA: TGTGCCAGTAGTATAGGTCTTTTTACCCGGACAGGGGAACAAGAGACCCAGTACTTC. Encoded protein: CASSIGLFTRTGEQETQYF.

V and J are TRBV11-2 and TRBJ2-7; TRBD2 matches at 9 bases. The J segment lost 3 bases and the V segment lost 1 base, leaving 10 bases of the junction unmatched. Germline CDR1 is SGHAT and CDR2 is FQNNGV. The CDR3 has 17 amino acids. The CDR3 region has the DNA TGTGCCAGCAGCTTAGCGTGGGGTAGCGGGAGTTTCTACGAGCAGTACTTC. It specifies CASSLAWGSGSFYEQYF.